A single sample is the source of the 10 T cell receptor beta chains below, sequenced in a study of control samples from healthy donors and cancer patients. Repertoires were generated with immunoSEQ multiplex PCR, while TCRdb's copy carries only in-frame clones and drops some. The data show some 150,000 clones, with 93% seen just once and roughly 2.3% held by the top ten. The sample comprised blood. These TCRs come from a man in his fifties in good health.

The chain uses TRBV6-6 and TRBJ2-2, with D perhaps matching TRBD1 or TRBD2 (5 bases each). V was pared by 6 bases and J by 6 bases, with 17 bases between. CDR3 size: 15 residues. Germline CDR1 MNHNY, CDR2 SVGAGI (reference sequence). The CDR3 DNA follows: TGTGCCAGCAGACCCGGGACCAGGACACCCGGGGAGCTGTTTTTT. The encoded protein is CASRPGTRTPGELFF.

The chain joins TRBV30 to TRBJ2-1; D is ambiguous. The CDR3 consists of 11 residues. The germline V gene has CDR1 GTSNPN and CDR2 SVGIG (reference sequence). Trimming stripped 3 bases from V and 7 bases from J, with 7 bases between. CDR3 amino acids: CAWSRSNEQFF. CDR3 nucleotides: TGTGCCTGGAGCCGGTCTAATGAGCAGTTCTTC.

The CDR3: CASSLAGSGRGGEQYF. DNA of the CDR3: TGTGCCAGCAGCTTAGCGGGAAGCGGGAGGGGGGGCGAGCAGTACTTC. V gene TRBV7-2 combines with J gene TRBJ2-7, with TRBD2 identical over 10 bases. In germline, CDR1 is SGHTA, CDR2 FQGNSA. The CDR3 runs to 16 residues. The J segment lost 6 bases and the V segment lost 0 bases, leaving 8 bases of the junction unmatched. The complete variable domain, with remaining parts taken from reference TRBV7-2 and TRBJ2-7, reads GAGVSQSPSNKVTEKGKDVELRCDPISGHTALYWYRQSLGQGLEFLIYFQGNSAPDKSGLPSDRFSAERTGGSVSTLTIQRTQQEDSAVYLCASSLAGSGRGGEQYFGPGTRLTVT.

The V gene is TRBV4-1, the J gene TRBJ2-3, with TRBD2 identical over 13 bases. The ends lost 8 bases at V and 1 base at J; junction bases unmatched: 0. Looked up from germline, CDR1 is MGHRA and CDR2 is YSYEKL. This CDR3 comprises 14 residues. Written as DNA, the CDR3 is TGCGCCAGCGGACTAGCGGGAGGCACAGATACGCAGTATTTT. Its protein product is CASGLAGGTDTQYF.

The V call is TRBV6-5, the J call TRBJ2-5; D call uncertain. Germline CDR1 and CDR2: MNHEY and SVGAGI. The V end was cut by 0 bases, the J end by 4 bases, with 15 bases between. The CDR3 is made up of 16 amino acids. For the CDR3, the DNA is TGTGCCAGCAGTTACTCGATTCTTTTAGGTCCAGAGACCCAGTACTTC. Protein product: CASSYSILLGPETQYF.

This chain joins TRBV3-1 (or the pseudogene TRBV3-2) and TRBJ2-5, with 7 nucleotides matching TRBD2. The CDR3 sequence is 16 residues long. Germline-derived CDR1 and CDR2 are LGHDT and YNNKEL (reference sequence). J lost 2 bases, V lost 4 bases, and 10 bases had no gene match. This CDR3 is CASSPHGAGDQETQYF. CDR3 in DNA: TGTGCCAGCAGCCCGCACGGGGCGGGGGATCAAGAGACCCAGTACTTC.

The chain couples TRBV18 to TRBJ1-1, with D possibly being TRBD1 (6 bases). CDR1 is KGHSH, CDR2 LQKENI, per germline. This CDR3 has 15 residues. Trimming stripped 3 bases from V and 6 bases from J, with 17 bases between. The CDR3 is CASSPGGARGAEAFF. CDR3 bases: TGTGCCAGCTCACCCGGGGGGGCCAGAGGGGCTGAAGCTTTCTTT.

This chain joins TRBV19 and TRBJ2-7; no reliable D call. This CDR3 has 13 residues. V lost 3 bases to trimming and J lost 3 bases, with 9 bases between them. Germline lookup yields CDR1 LNHDA and CDR2 SQIVND (reference sequence). The CDR3, as DNA: TGTGCCAGTAGTATCGGGCCTTTCTACGAGCAGTACTTC. Its translation is CASSIGPFYEQYF.

J is TRBJ1-2 and V is TRBV10-1, with D unresolved. The germline V gene encodes CDR1 WNHNN and CDR2 SYGVQD (reference sequence). CDR3 length equals 13 residues. The germline V and J ends were trimmed by 3 bases and 6 bases, with 11 bases remaining between them. The CDR3 bases are TGCGCCAGCAGTGATCGTACTGCCGATGGCTACACCTTC. As protein: CASSDRTADGYTF.

V and J are TRBV5-1 and TRBJ1-4, with D uncertain. In germline, CDR1 is SGHRS, CDR2 YFSETQ. This CDR3 is 13 amino acids long. The germline V and J ends were trimmed by 0 bases and 8 bases, with 8 bases remaining between them. As DNA, the CDR3 is TGCGCCAGCAGCTTGGTAGGCCAGGAAAAACTGTTTTTT. This gives the protein CASSLVGQEKLFF.